Shown below are 30 T cell receptor beta chains from a single sample sequenced in a study of T-cell reconstitution after alpha-beta-depleted transplantation in children. The authors prepared the TCRbeta library with unique molecular identifiers. Via MiXCR, TCRdb re-called the PCR reads, giving one row per CDR3 protein. The sample shows some 6,000 distinct CDR3 sequences, 16% of them seen only once. The specimen was PBMCs, mostly from graft donor cells, collected 60 days after TCRalphabeta/CD19-depleted stem cell transplant. The receptor source for this set is a male patient younger than 18 who had a stem cell transplant for acute myeloid leukemia, so the T cells may come from the graft donor.

This clonotype has just a few counts. The CDR3 nucleotides read TGCGCCAGCAGCTCACAGTCCCTAGCGGGAGGGCCTGACAATGAGCAGTTCTTC. It is translated as CASSSQSLAGGPDNEQFF. The V and J genes are TRBV5-1 and TRBJ2-1; 12 positions agree with TRBD2. The CDR3 loop spans 18 amino acids. The junction had 12 bases not matched to a gene; V was cut back by 3 bases and J by 5 bases. The germline V gene encodes CDR1 SGHRS and CDR2 YFSETQ.

This clonotype was observed a handful of times. J is TRBJ2-5 and V is TRBV19, with 8 bases that match TRBD2. J gave up 4 bases and V 6 bases, and 10 bases lay outside the gene matches. CDR1 LNHDA and CDR2 SQIVND come from the germline V gene (reference sequence). The CDR3 is made up of 15 amino acids. The CDR3 bases are TGTGCCAGTAGCGAAGTAGCGGGAAACCCAGAGACCCAGTACTTC. It codes for CASSEVAGNPETQYF.

This clonotype was counted between two and nine times. This sequence joins TRBV7-3 and TRBJ2-1; tentatively, D is TRBD2 (5 bases). CDR3 length equals 16 residues. Germline CDR1 SGHTA, CDR2 FQGTGA. Trimming took 5 bases from V and 3 from J, leaving 17 bases between them. The CDR3 region is CASSLWREGHYNEQFF. As DNA, the CDR3 is TGTGCCAGCAGCCTCTGGCGTGAGGGCCACTACAATGAGCAGTTCTTC. The variable domain in full, with the rest retrieved from reference TRBV7-3 and TRBJ2-1, is GAGVSQTPSNKVTEKGKYVELRCDPISGHTALYWYRQSLGQGPEFLIYFQGTGAADDSGLPNDRFFAVRPEGSVSTLKIQRTERGDSAVYLCASSLWREGHYNEQFFGPGTRLTVL.

This clonotype is medium-sized by share. V and J are TRBV27 and TRBJ2-7; 7 bases map to TRBD2. V was pared by 2 bases and J by 5 bases, with 6 bases of the junction left unmatched. The CDR3 is 14 amino acids. Per germline, CDR1 MNHEY and CDR2 SMNVEV (reference sequence). CDR3 loop: CASSLGLGYHEQYF. CDR3 in DNA: TGTGCCAGCAGTTTAGGACTAGGTTACCACGAGCAGTACTTC.

This clonotype is categorized as medium-sized. The rearrangement uses TRBV5-1 and TRBJ2-1; D may match TRBD1 or TRBD2 (5 bases each). The CDR3 is 16 residues long. CDR1 and CDR2 (germline): SGHRS, YFSETQ. Trimming pared 0 bases from V and 2 bases from J, leaving 12 bases between. The CDR3 sequence: CASSLGGSGPYNEQFF. CDR3 bases: TGCGCCAGCAGCTTGGGGGGGTCCGGGCCCTACAATGAGCAGTTCTTC.

In its sample, this clonotype ranks as medium-sized. This chain connects TRBV6-1 to TRBJ2-4; 8 nucleotides agree with TRBD2. This CDR3 contains 15 residues. Germline values: CDR1 MNHNS, CDR2 SASEGT. Losses at the gene ends were 7 bases for V and 4 bases for J; bases not matched to a gene: 9. In nucleotides, the CDR3 is TGTGCCAGCAATGTAGCGGGACCCGGGAAAAACATTCAGTACTTC. It encodes CASNVAGPGKNIQYF.

This clonotype is medium-sized in the sample. The V and J genes are TRBV5-1 and TRBJ2-2; D unresolved. The CDR3 is made up of 12 amino acids. Trimming took off 7 bases at V and 7 bases at J, with 11 bases between the two ends. Per the germline V gene, CDR1 is SGHRS and CDR2 is YFSETQ. In nucleotides, the CDR3 is TGCGCCAGCGGCGCGGCAGGCGGGGAGCTGTTTTTT. This gives the protein CASGAAGGELFF.

This chain joins TRBV5-4 and TRBJ2-1; D is possibly TRBD2 (6 bases). Germline loops: CDR1 SGHNT, CDR2 YYREEE (reference sequence). This CDR3 spans 16 amino acids. Trimming cost V 4 bases and J 6 bases, with 20 bases left between them. Here the CDR3 DNA reads TGTGCCAGCAGCCGAGGAACTAGAGCGGGCCCCAATGAGCAGTTCTTC. It codes for CASSRGTRAGPNEQFF.

This chain uses TRBV5-1 with TRBJ2-7; TRBD1 matches at 9 bases. The CDR3 sequence is 16 residues long. The V segment lost 0 bases and the J segment 3 bases; nucleotides outside the gene matches: 7. Looked up from germline, CDR1 is SGHRS and CDR2 is YFSETQ. The chain's CDR3 is CASSLGVDRGLYEQYF. The DNA for the CDR3 is TGCGCCAGCAGCTTGGGGGTGGACAGGGGCCTCTACGAGCAGTACTTC. Supplemented by reference TRBV5-1 and TRBJ2-7, the full variable domain reads KAGVTQTPRYLIKTRGQQVTLSCSPISGHRSVSWYQQTPGQGLQFLFEYFSETQRNKGNFPGRFSGRQFSNSRSEMNVSTLELGDSALYLCASSLGVDRGLYEQYFGPGTRLTVT.

This clonotype qualifies as medium-sized (0.01 to 0.1%). The chain combines TRBV5-5 with TRBJ1-6; no clear D. The CDR3 is 12 residues long. Trimming left V 5 bases short and J 9 bases short, with 9 bases between. Germline loops: CDR1 SGHKS, CDR2 YYEKEE (reference sequence). The CDR3 coding sequence is TGTGCCAGCAGTCGACCAGGTTCACCCCTCCACTTT. As protein: CASSRPGSPLHF.

This clonotype was observed a handful of times. The J gene is TRBJ2-5, the V gene TRBV5-1; D is unresolved. Germline V gene sequence: CDR1 SGHRS, CDR2 YFSETQ. The length of the CDR3 is 12 residues. V was clipped by 3 bases and J by 1 base, with 4 bases between them. CDR3 sequence: CASSSAQETQYF. The CDR3 DNA sequence: TGCGCCAGCAGCTCCGCCCAAGAGACCCAGTACTTC.

The DNA for the CDR3 is TGTGCCTGGAGTGCCCAGGTGAACACTGAAGCTTTCTTT. Translated: CAWSAQVNTEAFF. The chain links TRBV30 to TRBJ1-1; D is unclear. Between the trimmed V and J ends, which lost 1 base and 0 bases, there was a span of 6 bases. Germline CDR1 reads GTSNPN; CDR2 reads SVGIG (reference sequence). The CDR3 sequence is 13 residues long.

The genes are TRBV3-1 and TRBJ1-1; tentatively, D is TRBD1 (5 bases). From germline, CDR1 is LGHDT and CDR2 YNNKEL (reference sequence). The CDR3 covers 16 residues. V was trimmed by 1 base and J by 0 bases, leaving 12 bases between them. The CDR3 region is CASSQGLGTVNTEAFF. In DNA form, the CDR3 reads TGTGCCAGCAGCCAAGGTCTAGGGACTGTGAACACTGAAGCTTTCTTT.

The chain combines TRBV24-1 with TRBJ2-3, with 13 bases aligning to TRBD2. The CDR3 spans 15 residues. J gave up 3 bases and V 9 bases, and 5 bases lay outside the gene matches. The V gene's germline CDR1 is KGHDR and CDR2 SFDVKD. The CDR3 sequence: CATSTSGRGTDTQYF. CDR3 in DNA: TGTGCCACCTCAACTAGCGGGAGGGGGACAGATACGCAGTATTTT.

This clonotype is categorized as medium-sized. The chain links TRBV18 to TRBJ1-2; 12 bases are a match to TRBD1. The V gene's germline CDR1 is KGHSH and CDR2 LQKENI. The V and J ends lost 0 bases and 6 bases, in that order; junction bases with no gene match: 11. This CDR3 has 18 residues. CDR3 region: CASSPPSRRDRGRDGYTF. CDR3 sequence (DNA): TGTGCCAGCTCACCACCGTCTCGACGGGACAGGGGGCGAGATGGCTACACCTTC.

This clonotype appeared a few times. The chain carries TRBV28 and TRBJ1-2; 8 bases line up with TRBD1. CDR1 is MDHEN and CDR2 is SYDVKM in the germline V gene. The CDR3 is 14 amino acids. V shed 6 bases and J 4 bases; nucleotides not matched to a gene: 7. The CDR3 is CASRGPGGGYGYTF. DNA of the CDR3: TGTGCCAGCAGGGGCCCAGGGGGCGGCTATGGCTACACCTTC.

This clonotype was detected only a few times. V is TRBV7-2 and J is TRBJ2-5; TRBD2 matches at 10 bases. CDR1 SGHTA and CDR2 FQGNSA come from the germline V gene. The CDR3 runs to 16 residues. Unmatched junction bases numbered 5, after V lost 1 base and J lost 3 bases. The CDR3 sequence: CASSLGSSGSKETQYF. The CDR3 DNA follows: TGTGCCAGCAGCTTAGGATCTAGCGGGAGTAAAGAGACCCAGTACTTC.

This clonotype was counted only a few times. The chain carries TRBV10-3 and TRBJ2-5; possibly TRBD2 for D (5 bases). The V and J ends lost 0 bases and 4 bases respectively, with 9 bases between them. The CDR3 consists of 14 residues. The V gene's germline CDR1 is ENHRY and CDR2 SYGVKD. This CDR3 reads CAISESRVGETQYF. The CDR3 DNA sequence: TGTGCCATCAGTGAGTCGAGGGTAGGAGAGACCCAGTACTTC.

By share, this clonotype counts as medium-sized. The chain uses TRBV10-3 and TRBJ2-2; 12 nucleotides match TRBD2. Germline CDR1 reads ENHRY; CDR2 reads SYGVKD. This CDR3 spans 15 amino acids. The V and J ends lost 3 bases and 8 bases, in that order; junction bases with no gene match: 4. The CDR3, as DNA: TGTGCCATCAGTGACCAGACTAGCGGGAGAGGGGAGCTGTTTTTT. It is translated as CAISDQTSGRGELFF.

This clonotype has only a few counts. The V and J genes are TRBV28 and TRBJ2-1; D might be TRBD2 (5 bases). This CDR3 comprises 13 residues. The germline V gene encodes CDR1 MDHEN and CDR2 SYDVKM. V shed 8 bases and J shed 2 bases, with 10 bases lying between them. This CDR3 is CASVPGTYNEQFF. Written as DNA, the CDR3 is TGTGCCAGCGTTCCCGGGACCTACAATGAGCAGTTCTTC.

In its sample, this clonotype is medium-sized. The rearrangement links TRBV11-2 to TRBJ2-1, with 7 bases that match TRBD2. Germline CDR1 reads SGHAT; CDR2 reads FQNNGV. J lost 5 bases, V lost 7 bases, and 8 bases had no gene match. CDR3 size: 14 residues. CDR3 nucleotide sequence: TGTGCCAGCATGGGCAGCGGGAAACACAATGAGCAGTTCTTC. It specifies CASMGSGKHNEQFF.

This clonotype was detected a few times. CDR3 DNA: TGCAGTGCTCTGGCTATTAGTCTGGGAATTCGGGAGCAGTTCTTC. It encodes CSALAISLGIREQFF. The chain joins TRBV20-1 to TRBJ2-1, with D uncertain. The CDR3 is 15 residues long. V lost 5 bases and J lost 10, with 24 bases in between. Germline values: CDR1 DFQATT, CDR2 SNEGSKA (reference sequence).

This clonotype was counted a few times. This chain links TRBV5-6 with TRBJ1-1; D gene ambiguous. The CDR3 covers 11 residues. Germline V lookup: CDR1 SGHDT, CDR2 YYEEEE. V was trimmed by 1 base and J by 7 bases, leaving 5 bases between them. CDR3 bases: TGTGCCAGCAGCTTGCAGAGTGAAGCTTTCTTT. Protein product: CASSLQSEAFF.

The gene calls are TRBV18 and TRBJ2-1; D is uncertain. The CDR3 totals 11 residues. V was shortened by 9 bases and J by 8 bases, with 11 bases between the two germline ends. In germline, CDR1 is KGHSH, CDR2 LQKENI. The CDR3 is CASLYADEQFF. The CDR3 DNA reads TGTGCCAGTCTCTATGCGGATGAGCAGTTCTTC.

By its share, this clonotype is medium-sized. This rearrangement joins TRBV12-3 or TRBV12-4 to TRBJ2-7; D is undetermined. Trimming cost V 10 bases and J 4 bases, with 20 bases left between them. This CDR3 has 14 residues. CDR3 sequence reads: CATPSTTASYEQYF. CDR3 in DNA: TGTGCCACCCCCAGTACTACCGCTTCTTACGAGCAGTACTTC.

Judged by abundance, this clonotype is medium-sized. The chain has TRBV10-3 and TRBJ2-1; D may be TRBD2 (6 bases). Germline CDR1 and CDR2: ENHRY and SYGVKD. Trimming shortened V by 7 bases and J by 4 bases, and 14 bases separated the two germline ends. The CDR3 consists of 14 residues. The CDR3 nucleotides are TGTGCCATCAAAAATAGCGGACGATACAATGAGCAGTTCTTC. It is translated as CAIKNSGRYNEQFF.

Relative to its sample, this clonotype is medium-sized (0.01 to 0.1%). The chain employs TRBV20-1 and TRBJ2-4; the D gene is possibly TRBD2 (6 bases). Deletions cut 3 bases from V and 1 base from J, with 13 bases between. This CDR3 is 15 amino acids long. Per germline, CDR1 DFQATT and CDR2 SNEGSKA (reference sequence). The CDR3 nucleotides read TGCAGTGCTAGGGCGGACTACCCGGCCAAAAACATTCAGTACTTC. Protein product: CSARADYPAKNIQYF.

V and J are TRBV12-3 or TRBV12-4 and TRBJ1-1, with D possibly matching TRBD1 (6 bases). V lost 2 bases to trimming and J lost 4 bases, with 20 bases between them. The CDR3 loop spans 17 amino acids. CDR3 sequence reads: CASSLRQGSILSTEAFF. Written as DNA, the CDR3 is TGTGCCAGCAGTTTAAGGCAGGGGAGCATCCTGAGCACTGAAGCTTTCTTT.

By share, this clonotype ranks as medium-sized. J is TRBJ2-4 and V is TRBV12-3 or TRBV12-4; 8 nucleotides align to TRBD2. This CDR3 comprises 13 residues. V dropped 2 bases and J dropped 10; count of bases not matched to a gene: 4. The CDR3 nucleotides read TGTGCCAGCAGTTTAATAGCGGGGTTTATTCAGTACTTC. Translating gives CASSLIAGFIQYF.

This clonotype was counted a few times. The chain joins TRBV6-5 to TRBJ2-1; perhaps TRBD1 as D (5 bases). With 0 bases removed from V and 4 bases from J, the gap between germline ends came to 10 bases. The CDR3 runs 15 residues. In germline, CDR1 is MNHEY, CDR2 SVGAGI. CDR3 DNA: TGTGCCAGCAGTTACTCTGAAGGGGTATACAATGAGCAGTTCTTC. It translates to CASSYSEGVYNEQFF.